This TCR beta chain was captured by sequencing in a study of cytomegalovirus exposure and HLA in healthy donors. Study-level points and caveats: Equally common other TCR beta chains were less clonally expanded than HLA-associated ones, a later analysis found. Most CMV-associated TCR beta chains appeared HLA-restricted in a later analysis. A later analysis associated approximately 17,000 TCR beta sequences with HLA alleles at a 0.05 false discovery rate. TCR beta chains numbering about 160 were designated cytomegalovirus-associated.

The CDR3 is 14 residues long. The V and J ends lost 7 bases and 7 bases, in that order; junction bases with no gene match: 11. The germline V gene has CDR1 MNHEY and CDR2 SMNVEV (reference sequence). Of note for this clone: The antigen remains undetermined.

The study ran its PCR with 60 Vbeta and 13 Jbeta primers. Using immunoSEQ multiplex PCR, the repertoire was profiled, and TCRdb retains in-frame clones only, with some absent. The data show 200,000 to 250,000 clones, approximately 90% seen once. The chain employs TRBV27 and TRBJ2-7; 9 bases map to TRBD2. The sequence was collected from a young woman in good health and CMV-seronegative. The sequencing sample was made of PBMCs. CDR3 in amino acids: CASTRASGTEEQYF. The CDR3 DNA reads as TGTGCCAGCACTAGGGCTAGCGGGACCGAGGAGCAGTACTTC.